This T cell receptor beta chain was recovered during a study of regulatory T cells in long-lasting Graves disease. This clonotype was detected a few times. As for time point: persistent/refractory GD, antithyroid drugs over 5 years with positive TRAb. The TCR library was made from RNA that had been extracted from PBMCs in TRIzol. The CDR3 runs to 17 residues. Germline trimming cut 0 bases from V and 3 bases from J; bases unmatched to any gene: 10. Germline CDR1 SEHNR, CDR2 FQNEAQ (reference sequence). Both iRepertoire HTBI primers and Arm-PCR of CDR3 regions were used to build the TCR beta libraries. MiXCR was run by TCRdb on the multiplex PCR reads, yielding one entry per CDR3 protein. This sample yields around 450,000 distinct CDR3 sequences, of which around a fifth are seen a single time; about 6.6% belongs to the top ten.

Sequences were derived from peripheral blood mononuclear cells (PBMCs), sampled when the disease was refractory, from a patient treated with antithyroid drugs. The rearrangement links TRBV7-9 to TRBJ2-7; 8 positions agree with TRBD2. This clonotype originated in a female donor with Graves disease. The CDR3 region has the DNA TGTGCCAGCAGCTTAGCGCTCCTAGCGGGCACCTTCTACGAGCAGTACTTC. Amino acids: CASSLALLAGTFYEQYF.